This record concerns one T cell receptor (beta chain) sequence. The use of a sample-barcoded 5' primer and a J-beta primer mix characterized a second PCR of roughly 6 to 11 cycles. MiXCR was run by TCRdb on the 5' RACE reads, yielding one entry per CDR3 protein. The sample consists of about 1.8 million distinct CDR3 sequences, less than 50% of them appearing once. This record belongs to a study of blood T cells in healthy people across ages. V lost 4 bases and J lost 3, with 13 bases in between. Germline V gene data show CDR1 as SNHLY and CDR2 as FYNNEI. The CDR3 runs 14 residues. Sequenced: blood. This clonotype originated in a woman aged 40 to 50 in good health. The chain joins TRBV2 to TRBJ2-7; no firm D call. The CDR3 is CASSGQADLYEQYF. CDR3 DNA: TGTGCCAGCAGTGGTCAGGCCGATCTCTACGAGCAGTACTTC.